This T cell receptor (beta chain) came from a study of shared clonotypes between healthy human individuals (dated by TCRdb to between 2020 and 2021). In terms of the full investigation: The cohort comprised two women and a few men aged 18 to 49 years. Per donor, three plates each were used for CD4 naive and CD4 memory, two for CD8 naive, and one for CD8 memory. To estimate repertoire size and how much clonotype sharing occurs between individuals, the study deeply sequenced the blood TCR repertoires of roughly 5 healthy adults. To increase sequencing depth and limit assay-specific biases, TCR repertoire library preparation and sequencing were carried out by different laboratories using diverse techniques. Between about 0.9 and 8.9 billion PBMCs per donor were obtained by leukapheresis.

As to this clone: Its antigen is not yet known. Base qualities are not at hand, and no much larger clone is one base apart.

TCR CDR3 regions were amplified from genomic DNA by multiplex PCR using the deep immunoSEQ assay. Extracted genomic DNA from each cell subset was spread evenly across all wells of several immunoSEQ 96-well plates, with each plate serving as a replicate. For sorted subsets, each replicate PCR was loaded with approximately 190 ng genomic DNA, equivalent to 30,000 or so T cell genomes. Purified libraries were measured with a Qubit 3.0 fluorometer, size-checked on a Bioanalyzer 2100, and measured again with the KAPA Library Quantification kit. Every immunoSEQ 96-well plate was sequenced on a dedicated single-read 150-cycle Illumina NextSeq 550 flow cell. The paper's processing steps were these. Because the immunoSEQ output held only junctional sequences and lacked quality scores, the filtering could not match the filtering applied to full-length reads. Sequences were annotated with PyIR, a Python wrapper for IgBLAST v1.9, and V/J genes and CDR3 were assigned using IMGT germline references. Reads were removed for weak V/J assignments (E-value above 1e-6), missing CDR3, stop codons, out-of-frame junctions, or ambiguous translated residues. V3J clonotypes were defined by identical inferred V gene, J gene, and CDR3 amino acid sequence. The percentage overlap between two repertoires was calculated by dividing the number of shared unique clonotypes by the size of the smaller repertoire. Richness of each repertoire was evaluated using RTK rarefaction, the Chao1 estimator, and Recon v2.1 estimates of unobserved clonotypes. Generation probabilities were computed with OLGA for all TCRbeta clonotypes obtained by the gDNA method from several donors. TCRdb took this table from immuneACCESS and kept in-frame rearrangements with V and J called. Such tables lack part of the clones; where checked against another copy, unresolved V genes explain under half of the gap, and the rest is unexplained. The D gene and trimming were derived from the DNA, and the V and J assignments and clone size from that table. Here the sample has about 2.5 million clones; approximately 90% occur a single time. The top ten constitute approximately 0.41% of the sample.

The donors were healthy, HIV-negative adults with no recently reported acute infections or vaccinations. Every donor was a Caucasian adult living in Nashville, Tennessee, USA. CD4+ T cells were enriched by magnetic negative selection, after which naive cells were positively selected on CD45RA and the negative fraction was taken as the memory subset. Blood was obtained by leukapheresis, after which PBMCs were separated by Ficoll-Histopaque density gradient centrifugation and cryopreserved in liquid nitrogen vapor phase. Analytical flow cytometry was used to check the purity and quantity of each magnetically sorted T cell population. Each sorted fraction had its genomic DNA isolated and then quantified by UV absorbance on a Nanodrop 2000c. General findings and caveats noted by the study authors: Clonotypes shared by all four sorted-subset donors showed higher generation probabilities than non-shared clonotypes. Sampling was restricted to blood, and TCR repertoires in tissues likely differ from the TCR repertoires found in blood. Based on pairwise subsampling, the degree of clonotype sharing among donors was expected to be affected by sequencing depth. Incomplete sequencing was indicated by rarefaction of sorted-subset datasets, despite the large sequencing depth. The small number of donors limited the genetic and exposure-history diversity represented. Naive subsets generally had larger estimated clonotype richness than memory subsets. Sharing across four donors was observed for around 5% of naive CD4, less than 4% of naive CD8, 2% to 2.5% of memory CD4, and over 0.3% of memory CD8 clonotypes.

The sequenced sample was naive CD4+ T cells from PBMCs. Read against the paper, the sample's cell subset or site label means: CD45RA+ positively selected. This TCR came from a man younger than 35 in good health. Some clones in this sample may be carry-over from other donors' samples.

In nucleotides, the sequence is TGTGCCAGCAGACCCCGGGACAGGGTATCAGAGACCCAGTACTTC. This codes for CASRPRDRVSETQYF. The sequence is built from TRBV6-1 and TRBJ2-5; 9 bases in between match TRBD1. Trimming removed 6 bases from V and 4 bases from J; the gene matches leave 9 bases unexplained. The germline V gene specifies MNHNS as CDR1 and SASEGT as CDR2. The CDR3 has 15 amino acids, counting the end cysteine and phenylalanine. CDR3 DNA only is kept here, 45 bases in frame from base 1.